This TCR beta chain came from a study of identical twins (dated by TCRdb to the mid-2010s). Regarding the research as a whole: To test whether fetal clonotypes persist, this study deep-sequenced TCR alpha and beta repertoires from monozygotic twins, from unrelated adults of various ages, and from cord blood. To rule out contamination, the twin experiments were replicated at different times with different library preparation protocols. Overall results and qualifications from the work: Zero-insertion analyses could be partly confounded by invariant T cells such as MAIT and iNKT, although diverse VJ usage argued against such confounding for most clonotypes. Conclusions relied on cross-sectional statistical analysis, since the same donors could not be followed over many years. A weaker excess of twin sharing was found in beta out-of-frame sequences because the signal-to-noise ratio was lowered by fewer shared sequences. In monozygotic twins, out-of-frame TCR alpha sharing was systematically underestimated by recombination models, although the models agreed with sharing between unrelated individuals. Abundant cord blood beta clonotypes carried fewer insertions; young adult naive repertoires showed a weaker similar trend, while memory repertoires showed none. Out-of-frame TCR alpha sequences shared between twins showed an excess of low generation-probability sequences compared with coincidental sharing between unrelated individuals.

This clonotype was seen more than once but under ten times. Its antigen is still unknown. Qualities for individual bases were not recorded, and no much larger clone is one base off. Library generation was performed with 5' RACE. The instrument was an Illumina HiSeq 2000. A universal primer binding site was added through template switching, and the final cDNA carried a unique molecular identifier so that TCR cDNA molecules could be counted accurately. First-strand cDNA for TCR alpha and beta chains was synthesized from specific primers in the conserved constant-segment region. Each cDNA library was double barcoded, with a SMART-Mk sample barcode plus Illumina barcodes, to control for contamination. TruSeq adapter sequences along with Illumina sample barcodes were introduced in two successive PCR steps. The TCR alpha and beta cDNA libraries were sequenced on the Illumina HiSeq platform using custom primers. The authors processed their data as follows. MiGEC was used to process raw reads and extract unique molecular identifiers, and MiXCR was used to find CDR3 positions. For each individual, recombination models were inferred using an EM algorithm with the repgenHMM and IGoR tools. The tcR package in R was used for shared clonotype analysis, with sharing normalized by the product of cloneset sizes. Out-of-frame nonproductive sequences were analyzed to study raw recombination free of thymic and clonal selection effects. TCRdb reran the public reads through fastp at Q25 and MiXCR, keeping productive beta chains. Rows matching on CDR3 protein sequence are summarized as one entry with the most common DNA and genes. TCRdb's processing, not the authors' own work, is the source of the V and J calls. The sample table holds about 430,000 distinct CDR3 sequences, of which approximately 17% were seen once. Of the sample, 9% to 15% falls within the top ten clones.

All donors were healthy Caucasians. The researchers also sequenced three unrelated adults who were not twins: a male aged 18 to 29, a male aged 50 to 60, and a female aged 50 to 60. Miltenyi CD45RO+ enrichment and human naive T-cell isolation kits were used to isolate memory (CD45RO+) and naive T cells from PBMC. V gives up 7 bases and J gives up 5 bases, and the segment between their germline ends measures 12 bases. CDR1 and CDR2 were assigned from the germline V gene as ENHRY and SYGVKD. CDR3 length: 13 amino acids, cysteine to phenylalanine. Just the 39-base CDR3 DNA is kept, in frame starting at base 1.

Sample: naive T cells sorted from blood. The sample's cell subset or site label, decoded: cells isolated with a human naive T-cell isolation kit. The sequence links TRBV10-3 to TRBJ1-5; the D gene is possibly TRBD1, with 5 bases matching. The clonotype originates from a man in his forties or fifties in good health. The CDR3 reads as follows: CAITQGADQPQHF. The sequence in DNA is TGTGCCATCACGCAGGGCGCCGATCAGCCCCAGCATTTT.